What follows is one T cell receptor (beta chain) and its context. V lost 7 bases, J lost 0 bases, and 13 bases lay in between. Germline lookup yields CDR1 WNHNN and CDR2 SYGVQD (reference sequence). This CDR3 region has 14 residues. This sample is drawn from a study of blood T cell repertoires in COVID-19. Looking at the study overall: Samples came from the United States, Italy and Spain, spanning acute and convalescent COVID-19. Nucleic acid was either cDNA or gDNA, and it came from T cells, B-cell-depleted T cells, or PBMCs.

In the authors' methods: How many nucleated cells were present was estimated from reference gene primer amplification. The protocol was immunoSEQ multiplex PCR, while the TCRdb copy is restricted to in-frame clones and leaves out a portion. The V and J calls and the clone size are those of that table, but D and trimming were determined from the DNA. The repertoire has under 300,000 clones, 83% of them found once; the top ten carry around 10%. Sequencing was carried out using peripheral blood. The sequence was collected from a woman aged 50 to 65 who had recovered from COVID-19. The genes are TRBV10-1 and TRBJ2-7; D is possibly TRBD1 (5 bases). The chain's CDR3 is CASTPGYHSYEQYF. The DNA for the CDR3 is TGCGCCAGCACTCCAGGGTATCACTCCTACGAGCAGTACTTC.